These 4 T cell receptor beta chains were all obtained from the same sample, sequenced in a study of T cell responses to AZD1222 COVID-19 vaccine. TCRdb keeps only in-frame clones here, not all; method: immunoSEQ multiplex PCR. The sample has fewer than 150,000 clones, under 90% seen once. Here the sequenced sample was peripheral blood, taken 28 days after the second AZD1222 dose. Receptors were obtained from an adult who received the AZD1222 COVID-19 vaccine.

This chain links TRBV7-8 with TRBJ1-6; unclear D gene. V was pared by 2 bases and J by 13 bases, with 9 bases between. Germline V gene lookup returns CDR1 SGHVS and CDR2 FQNEAQ. The CDR3 extends over 12 amino acids. This CDR3 is CASSLHGGPLHF. The CDR3 coding sequence is TGTGCCAGCAGCTTACATGGAGGCCCCCTCCACTTT. The full variable domain, in which reference TRBV7-8 and TRBJ1-6 provide the parts outside the CDR3, is GAGVSQSPRYKVAKRGQDVALRCDPISGHVSLFWYQQALGQGPEFLTYFQNEAQLDKSGLPSDRFFAERPEGSVSTLKIQRTQQEDSAVYLCASSLHGGPLHFGNGTRLTVT.

As concerns this clone: Other DNA sequences in this specimen translate into the identical CDR3. J is TRBJ1-5 and V is TRBV7-2; D is undetermined. Per germline, CDR1 SGHTA and CDR2 FQGNSA. V lost 5 bases and J 0 bases, leaving 11 bases between the germline ends. The CDR3 runs 15 residues. The CDR3 sequence is CASSLTAYSNQPQHF. In DNA form, the CDR3 reads TGTGCCAGCAGCCTAACAGCCTATAGCAATCAGCCCCAGCATTTT.

V and J are TRBV3-1 (or the pseudogene TRBV3-2) and TRBJ2-5; D is tentatively TRBD1 or TRBD2 (5 bases each). Per the germline V gene, CDR1 is LGHDT and CDR2 is YNNKEL (reference sequence). V lost 4 bases, J lost 1 base, and 13 bases lay in between. The CDR3 runs to 15 residues. The DNA of the CDR3 is TGTGCCAGCAGCCTGCGAGGGACCATCCAAGAGACCCAGTACTTC. Translated: CASSLRGTIQETQYF.

The chain combines TRBV28 with TRBJ1-1; the D is unclear. This CDR3 is 11 amino acids long. Germline values: CDR1 MDHEN, CDR2 SYDVKM. The V gene lost 6 bases and the J gene lost 0 bases, with 2 bases spanning the gap. This CDR3 is CASRVNTEAFF. The CDR3, as DNA: TGTGCCAGCAGGGTGAACACTGAAGCTTTCTTT.